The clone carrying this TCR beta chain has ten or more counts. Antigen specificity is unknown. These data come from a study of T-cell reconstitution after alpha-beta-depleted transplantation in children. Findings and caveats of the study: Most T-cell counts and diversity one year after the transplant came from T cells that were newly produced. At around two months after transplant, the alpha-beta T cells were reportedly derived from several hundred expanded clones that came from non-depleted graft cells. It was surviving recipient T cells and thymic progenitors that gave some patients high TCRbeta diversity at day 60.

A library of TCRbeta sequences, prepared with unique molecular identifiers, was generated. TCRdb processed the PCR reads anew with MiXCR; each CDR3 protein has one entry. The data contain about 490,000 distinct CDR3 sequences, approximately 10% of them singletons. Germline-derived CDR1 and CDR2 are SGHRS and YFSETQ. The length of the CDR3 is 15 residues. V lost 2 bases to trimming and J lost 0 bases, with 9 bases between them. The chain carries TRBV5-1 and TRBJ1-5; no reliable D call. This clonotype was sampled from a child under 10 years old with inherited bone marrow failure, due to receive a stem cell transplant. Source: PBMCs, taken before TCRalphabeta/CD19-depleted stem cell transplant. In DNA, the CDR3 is TGCGCCAGCAGCTTAACACCTAATAGCAATCAGCCCCAGCATTTT. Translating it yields CASSLTPNSNQPQHF. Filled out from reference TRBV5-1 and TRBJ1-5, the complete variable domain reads KAGVTQTPRYLIKTRGQQVTLSCSPISGHRSVSWYQQTPGQGLQFLFEYFSETQRNKGNFPGRFSGRQFSNSRSEMNVSTLELGDSALYLCASSLTPNSNQPQHFGDGTRLSIL.